This T cell receptor (beta chain) is drawn from a study of T cell responses to AZD1222 COVID-19 vaccine. CDR3 size: 13 residues. Between the trimmed V and J ends, which lost 7 bases and 8 bases, there was a span of 14 bases. Germline V CDR1 and CDR2: SGHTA, FQGNSA. Data came from immunoSEQ multiplex PCR; TCRdb stores just in-frame clones and leaves some out. The sample gives about 110,000 clones, roughly 92% of which show up once; roughly 2.7% is in the top ten. Notes on this clone: Its antigen is not identified.

Whole-study findings and limits: Researchers report vaccine-associated CD4 TCRs spanning spike, with dominance at 160-218 and 743-854. Only five to seven individuals given AZD1222 were seropositive at baseline. Clonal diversity may have been underestimated in mostly white British donors.

V gene TRBV7-2 combines with J gene TRBJ1-4; no reliable D call. The sequences come from peripheral blood, collected 28 days after the second AZD1222 dose. The TCR was taken from an adult who received the AZD1222 COVID-19 vaccine. CDR3 protein: CASNFLPGEKLFF. DNA for the CDR3: TGTGCCAGCAACTTTTTGCCGGGGGAAAAACTGTTTTTT.